The 18 T cell receptor beta chains listed next were all sequenced from one sample in a study of blood T cells in healthy people across ages. Primers used in a second PCR of roughly 7 to 12 cycles were a sample-barcoded 5' primer and a J-beta primer mix. From the 5' RACE reads, TCRdb called clonotypes with MiXCR, one entry per CDR3 protein. The sample includes about 840,000 distinct CDR3 sequences, roughly 29% of them seen just once. The same sample was also used in a study of T cells of mothers and their children.

Input material: blood. These receptors were obtained from a woman in her thirties or forties in good health.

Details on this clonotype: With a much larger clone just one base away, this may be a read error. The chain couples TRBV12-3 or TRBV12-4 to TRBJ2-1; TRBD2 aligns across 10 bases. The ends lost 10 bases at V and 5 bases at J; junction bases unmatched: 11. This CDR3 comprises 15 residues. The chain's CDR3 is CANRPSGGPDNEQFF. The CDR3 region has the DNA TGTGCCAACCGTCCTAGCGGGGGCCCAGACAATGAGCAGTTCTTC.

The chain links TRBV11-2 to TRBJ1-1; weak D call: TRBD1 (5 bases). Germline V gene lookup returns CDR1 SGHAT and CDR2 FQNNGV. V gave up 5 bases and J gave up 3 bases, with 19 bases separating them. The CDR3 extends over 16 amino acids. The CDR3 bases are TGTGCCAGCAGCGCCACCTTTCAAAGGGGCGACACTGAAGCTTTCTTT. Translated, it gives CASSATFQRGDTEAFF.

This clonotype was counted many times. The chain recombines TRBV6-4 with TRBJ1-2; D might be TRBD1 (5 bases). V was shortened by 0 bases and J by 6 bases, with 11 bases between the two germline ends. The CDR3 covers 14 residues. Per germline, CDR1 MRHNA and CDR2 SNTAGT. The CDR3 region has the DNA TGTGCCAGCAGTGACTCAGAGGGGCGGGATGGCTACACCTTC. As protein: CASSDSEGRDGYTF.

This sequence joins TRBV6-5 and TRBJ1-2, with D maybe TRBD1 (5 bases). Germline V gene sequence: CDR1 MNHEY, CDR2 SVGAGI. V lost 8 bases to trimming and J lost 1 base, with 11 bases between them. The CDR3 has 13 amino acids. CDR3 sequence reads: CASRRGDNYGYTF. The CDR3 DNA sequence: TGTGCCAGCCGCCGGGGCGATAACTATGGCTACACCTTC.

The chain links TRBV6-5 to TRBJ1-6; perhaps TRBD1 as D (5 bases). Trimming pared 0 bases from V and 16 bases from J, leaving 7 bases between. Germline V gene lookup returns CDR1 MNHEY and CDR2 SVGAGI. This CDR3 comprises 11 residues. This CDR3 reads CASSYSGELHF. The CDR3 DNA sequence: TGTGCCAGCAGTTACTCAGGGGAGCTCCACTTT.

A remark on this clonotype: One junction end does not reproduce the germline sequence, and a read error may be involved. The V call is TRBV6-1, the J call TRBJ2-7, with 9 bases identical to TRBD1. Germline-derived CDR1 and CDR2 are MNHNS and SASEGT. CDR3 length equals 14 residues. The DNA for the CDR3 is TGTGCCGGCAGTGAGGGACAGGGATGGCTCGAGCAGTACTTC. As protein: CAGSEGQGWLEQYF.

The chain combines TRBV29-1 with TRBJ1-2, with D uncertain. CDR1 and CDR2 (germline): SQVTM, ANQGSEA. V dropped 3 bases and J dropped 5 bases, with 10 bases sitting between them. This CDR3 has 12 residues. CDR3 coding DNA: TGCAGCGTTGAGCCGGGGTGTTATGGCTACACCTTC. Translating gives CSVEPGCYGYTF.

The chain has TRBV5-7 and TRBJ1-2; a possible D gene is TRBD1 (5 bases). TRBV5-7 is identified as an open reading frame with a role that is uncertain. The CDR3 totals 16 residues. Trimming removed 6 bases from V and 0 bases from J, with 18 bases in between. The CDR3 DNA reads as TGTGCCAGCATCCTTCTCAGGGACTTAGCTAACTATGGCTACACCTTC. This encodes CASILLRDLANYGYTF.

This clonotype was recorded at least ten times. The chain joins TRBV9 to TRBJ2-1; 8 nucleotides match TRBD2. Germline V gene data show CDR1 as SGDLS and CDR2 as YYNGEE. The CDR3 has 15 residues. Trimming took 5 bases from V and 0 from J; bases not matched to a gene: 4. The CDR3 protein is CASSVLAGSYNEQFF. The CDR3 DNA sequence: TGTGCCAGCAGTGTCCTAGCGGGCTCCTACAATGAGCAGTTCTTC.

This clonotype has a count of ten or more. This rearrangement joins TRBV5-1 to TRBJ2-7; no definite D call. CDR1 SGHRS and CDR2 YFSETQ come from the germline V gene. Between the trimmed V and J ends, which lost 0 bases and 5 bases, there was a span of 12 bases. CDR3 length: 14 residues. This CDR3 is CASSLAGRADEQYF. The CDR3 DNA follows: TGCGCCAGCAGCTTGGCCGGGCGCGCCGACGAGCAGTACTTC.

This clonotype was counted at least ten times. This chain links TRBV12-3 or TRBV12-4 with TRBJ2-7; TRBD1 matches at 8 bases. The CDR3 totals 14 residues. V trimming: 5 bases; J trimming: 5 bases; junction bases outside the gene matches: 8. The chain's CDR3 is CASSHRTGSNEQYF. Written as DNA, the CDR3 is TGTGCCAGCAGTCACCGGACAGGGAGCAACGAGCAGTACTTC.

The chain recombines TRBV21-1 with TRBJ2-1; the table's D gene call, TRBD2, was not cross checked with the DNA. TRBV21-1 is listed as a pseudogene. The CDR3 extends over 18 amino acids. This chain's CDR3 is CASSKGLFSGSSYNEQFF. In DNA form, the CDR3 reads TGTGCCAGCAGCAAGGGGCTTTTTAGCGGGAGCTCCTACAATGAGCAGTTCTTC.

This clonotype was seen ten or more times. V usage is TRBV15 and J usage is TRBJ2-7, with D possibly matching TRBD2 (6 bases). CDR1 and CDR2 from the germline V gene are LNHNV and YYDKDF (reference sequence). The CDR3 is 14 amino acids. The ends were cut back, 1 base at V and 5 bases at J, with 12 bases in the middle. Here the CDR3 DNA reads TGTGCCACCAGCAGAGTGGGGGGTATCAACGAGCAGTACTTC. It specifies CATSRVGGINEQYF. Full variable domain (outside the CDR3, taken from reference TRBV15 and TRBJ2-7): DAMVIQNPRYQVTQFGKPVTLSCSQTLNHNVMYWYQQKSSQAPKLLFHYYDKDFNNEADTPDNFQSRRPNTSFCFLDIRSPGLGDTAMYLCATSRVGGINEQYFGPGTRLTVT.

Many counts were recorded for this clonotype. The rearrangement links TRBV20-1 to TRBJ2-1; D not resolved. Germline V lookup: CDR1 DFQATT, CDR2 SNEGSKA (reference sequence). This CDR3 comprises 12 residues. The germline V and J ends were trimmed by 3 bases and 8 bases, with 11 bases remaining between them. The CDR3 protein is CSASGRLDEQFF. Here the CDR3 DNA reads TGCAGTGCTAGTGGTCGACTCGATGAGCAGTTCTTC.

This chain connects TRBV30 to TRBJ1-1, with a tentative D call TRBD1 (5 bases). Trimming stripped 3 bases from V and 5 bases from J, with 13 bases between. The CDR3 extends over 13 amino acids. CDR1 and CDR2 from the germline V gene are GTSNPN and SVGIG (reference sequence). In DNA form, the CDR3 reads TGTGCCTGGAGAGCCCAGGGAGGTACTGAAGCTTTCTTT. This sequence encodes CAWRAQGGTEAFF.

This clonotype came up many times. The rearrangement links TRBV11-2 to TRBJ2-7; D possibly corresponds to TRBD1 (5 bases). CDR1 SGHAT and CDR2 FQNNGV come from the germline V gene. The CDR3 length is 16 residues. Trimming pared 4 bases from V and 0 bases from J, leaving 16 bases between. The CDR3 DNA is TGTGCCAGCAGCTCCATCCCGACAGATTTCTCCTACGAGCAGTACTTC. Encoded protein: CASSSIPTDFSYEQYF.

The table lists this clonotype with many counts. The chain employs TRBV7-2 and TRBJ1-5, with 8 nucleotides matching TRBD1. V trimming: 4 bases; J trimming: 5 bases; junction bases outside the gene matches: 1. Germline V gene data show CDR1 as SGHTA and CDR2 as FQGNSA. There are 13 residues in the CDR3. The CDR3 region has the DNA TGTGCCAGCAGCTGGACAGGGCATCAGCCCCAGCATTTT. The encoded protein is CASSWTGHQPQHF.

V gene TRBV12-3 or TRBV12-4 combines with J gene TRBJ2-2; D uncertain. The germline V and J ends were trimmed by 2 bases and 1 base, with 5 bases remaining between them. There are 14 residues in the CDR3. The CDR3 nucleotides read TGTGCCAGCAGTTTACGCAGGAACACCGGGGAGCTGTTTTTT. It encodes CASSLRRNTGELFF.